The T cell receptor (beta chain) described here comes from a study of shared T cell receptors in the human thymus. The J segment lost 2 bases and the V segment lost 6 bases, leaving 8 bases of the junction unmatched. The germline V gene has CDR1 LNHDA and CDR2 SQIVND (reference sequence). This CDR3 has 15 amino acids. TCRdb keeps only in-frame clones here, not all; method: immunoSEQ multiplex PCR. The sample holds approximately 660,000 clones, approximately 90% seen once. Another study also made use of these data, one on human thymus T cells. From that study: In corrective heart surgery, resections were taken, and these provided the thymus tissue. Thymic as well as blood repertoires seemed to favor certain V and J genes unevenly.

The chain links TRBV19 to TRBJ2-3, with 7 nucleotides matching TRBD2. The sample was thymocytes. This sequence originates from a boy in the first two years of life with a congenital heart defect. CDR3 amino acids: CASRGGVAFTDTQYF. CDR3 DNA: TGTGCCAGTAGGGGGGGGGTAGCATTCACAGATACGCAGTATTTT.